These T cell receptor beta chains were read from a single sample in a study of graft-versus-host responses after intestinal transplantation. Sequenced by immunoSEQ multiplex PCR; TCRdb stores in-frame clones only, minus some. This table has around 71,000 clones, roughly 92% appearing once. The source was bone marrow, collected 734 days after intestinal transplantation. Source of these receptors: a human patient who received an intestinal transplant, so some T cells may come from the graft donor. The CDR3 runs from the conserved cysteine through the conserved F or W. The order of the fields is CDR3 protein, CDR3 DNA, clone size, V gene, D gene, J gene. A D gene is named only where the DNA matches it firmly. Only some rows state a clone size, as once, few, many or a class for expanded clones.

CASRLTRMGGYEQYF	TGTGCCAGCAGGTTAACTAGAATGGGCGGCTACGAGCAGTACTTC	.	TRBV6-5	.	TRBJ2-7
CASSVGSGPTGANVLTF	TGTGCCAGCAGCGTAGGATCCGGACCAACTGGGGCCAACGTCCTGACTTTC	.	TRBV9	.	TRBJ2-6
CASSVAPFRGETQYF	TGTGCCAGCAGCGTAGCCCCCTTCCGAGGAGAGACCCAGTACTTC	.	TRBV9	.	TRBJ2-5
CASSVDQGRNEQFF	TGTGCCAGCAGCGTAGATCAGGGAAGGAATGAGCAGTTCTTC	once	TRBV9	.	TRBJ2-1
CASSEGRQGNTIYF	TGTGCCAGCAGCGAGGGACGACAGGGTAACACCATATATTTT	.	TRBV9	TRBD1	TRBJ1-3
CASSLHFGRGTGELFF	TGTGCCAGCAGTTTACATTTCGGGAGGGGCACCGGGGAGCTGTTTTTT	.	TRBV27	TRBD2	TRBJ2-2
CASSLQYNEQFF	TGTGCCAGCAGTTTACAGTATAATGAGCAGTTCTTC	once	TRBV28	.	TRBJ2-1
CASSPTVDLEQYF	TGTGCCAGCTCACCGACCGTGGACTTAGAGCAGTACTTC	.	TRBV18	.	TRBJ2-7
CASIPDSAMPSYGYTF	TGTGCCAGCATACCGGACAGCGCCATGCCTTCATATGGCTACACCTTC	.	TRBV2	.	TRBJ1-2
CASRRGAGQTGNTIYF	TGCGCCAGCAGGAGAGGGGCAGGACAAACTGGAAACACCATATATTTT	.	TRBV10-2	.	TRBJ1-3
CASTRGDGYTF	TGTGCCAGCACCAGGGGGGATGGCTACACCTTC	.	TRBV6-6	TRBD1	TRBJ1-2
CSVAYRTISGNTIYF	TGCAGCGTTGCTTACCGGACTATCTCTGGAAACACCATATATTTT	.	TRBV29-1	.	TRBJ1-3
CASSFPAGGFYEQYF	TGTGCCAGCAGTTTCCCGGCTGGGGGGTTCTACGAGCAGTACTTC	.	TRBV28	.	TRBJ2-7
CASSQWGGDSYEQYF	TGTGCCAGCAGCCAATGGGGGGGAGATTCCTACGAGCAGTACTTC	.	TRBV7-6	TRBD2	TRBJ2-7
CASSLGRSGDVLGEKLFF	TGCGCCAGCAGCCTTGGACGTTCAGGGGATGTCCTAGGTGAAAAACTGTTTTTT	.	TRBV5-1	.	TRBJ1-4
CASSELPDDNEQFF	TGTGCCAGCAGTGAGCTACCCGATGACAATGAGCAGTTCTTC	.	TRBV25-1	.	TRBJ2-1
CASSYSGGEETQYF	TGTGCCAGCAGTTACTCGGGGGGGGAAGAGACCCAGTACTTC	.	TRBV6-5	TRBD2	TRBJ2-5
CASSLDGPPTYGYTF	TGTGCCAGCAGCTTGGATGGCCCTCCTACCTATGGCTACACCTTC	.	TRBV5-6	.	TRBJ1-2
CASSGQGNTGELFF	TGTGCCAGCAGTGGACAGGGGAACACCGGGGAGCTGTTTTTT	once	TRBV6-5	TRBD1	TRBJ2-2
CASSLYSTGWREKLFF	TGTGCCAGCAGTTTATACAGTACGGGGTGGAGGGAAAAACTGTTTTTT	medium-sized	TRBV27	.	TRBJ1-4
CASSSGEDYGYTF	TGTGCCAGTAGTAGTGGGGAAGACTATGGCTACACCTTC	once	TRBV19	.	TRBJ1-2
CASSTGYGYTF	TGTGCCAGCTCAACGGGCTATGGCTACACCTTC	medium-sized	TRBV18	.	TRBJ1-2
CASRIQEENEQFF	TGCGCCAGCAGGATTCAAGAGGAGAATGAGCAGTTCTTC	.	TRBV5-1	.	TRBJ2-1
CASSVAVGYTDTQYF	TGTGCCAGCAGCGTAGCAGTGGGCTATACAGATACGCAGTATTTT	.	TRBV9	.	TRBJ2-3
CASRAGSGSYEQYF	TGTGCCAGTAGAGCGGGAAGTGGGTCCTACGAGCAGTACTTC	.	TRBV18	TRBD2	TRBJ2-7
CASSTPGGWQETQYF	TGTGCCAGCAGTACCCCCGGGGGGTGGCAAGAGACCCAGTACTTC	once	TRBV6-6	TRBD2	TRBJ2-5
CASSSTGLGKPQHF	TGTGCCAGCAGTTCGACAGGGCTAGGCAAGCCCCAGCATTTT	.	TRBV6-6	TRBD1	TRBJ1-5
CASRDLPGDEQFF	TGTGCCAGCCGTGATCTGCCAGGCGATGAGCAGTTCTTC	.	TRBV6-1	.	TRBJ2-1
CASALQGFNEKLFF	TGTGCCAGCGCTCTCCAGGGGTTTAATGAAAAACTGTTTTTT	.	TRBV6-5	.	TRBJ1-4
CASSPTGTGVHEQYF	TGCGCCAGCAGCCCGACCGGGACAGGGGTCCACGAGCAGTACTTC	.	TRBV4-1	TRBD1	TRBJ2-7
CASSDEDDNSPLHF	TGTGCCAGCAGCGATGAAGATGATAATTCACCCCTCCACTTT	.	TRBV5-4	.	TRBJ1-6
CASLSTEVSGNTIYF	TGTGCCAGCTTGTCAACCGAAGTCTCTGGAAACACCATATATTTT	.	TRBV6-6	.	TRBJ1-3
CASSLARGGTGEAFF	TGTGCCAGCAGCTTAGCTAGGGGCGGTACTGGTGAAGCTTTCTTT	once	TRBV7-9	.	TRBJ1-1
CAIRSYEQYF	TGTGCCATCAGATCCTACGAGCAGTACTTC	.	TRBV10-3	.	TRBJ2-7
CASSGGMTYEQYF	TGTGCCAGCAGCGGGGGTATGACCTACGAGCAGTACTTC	.	TRBV5-4	.	TRBJ2-7
CASSHGGTEAFF	TGTGCCAGCAGCCATGGGGGAACTGAAGCTTTCTTT	.	TRBV14	.	TRBJ1-1
CATTRGDSGATGELFF	TGTGCCACCACCCGGGGGGACAGCGGTGCGACCGGGGAGCTGTTTTTT	.	TRBV7-9	.	TRBJ2-2
CASSLRMSSYEQYF	TGTGCCAGCAGCTTACGGATGAGCTCCTACGAGCAGTACTTC	.	TRBV11-2	.	TRBJ2-7
CSTLRSLLPYNEQFF	TGCAGCACCCTCAGGAGTCTCTTACCCTACAATGAGCAGTTCTTC	.	TRBV29-1	.	TRBJ2-1
CATSRAGSPEAFF	TGTGCCACCAGCAGAGCAGGGTCCCCTGAAGCTTTCTTT	.	TRBV15	.	TRBJ1-1
CASHSDRTRGYTF	TGTGCCAGCCACTCGGACAGAACGAGGGGCTACACCTTC	.	TRBV28	.	TRBJ1-2
CASSEWEGDYGYTF	TGCGCCAGCAGTGAGTGGGAGGGGGACTATGGCTACACCTTC	.	TRBV10-2	.	TRBJ1-2
CASSRDRDQPQHF	TGCGCCAGCAGCCGGGACAGGGATCAGCCCCAGCATTTT	.	TRBV5-1	TRBD1	TRBJ1-5
CASSPRGDQETQYF	TGTGCCAGCAGCCCCCGAGGGGATCAAGAGACCCAGTACTTC	.	TRBV13	.	TRBJ2-5
CASSSSMDRAGNTIYF	TGTGCCAGCAGCTCTTCCATGGACAGGGCTGGAAACACCATATATTTT	.	TRBV5-4	TRBD1	TRBJ1-3